This T cell receptor beta chain was sequenced during a study of cytomegalovirus exposure and HLA in healthy donors (TCRdb year 2017). For context, the study as a whole: According to an earlier analysis of 587 of the donors, 200 million or so T cells yielded over 100 million unique TCR beta sequences and about 300 Gb of sequence data. Alongside the repertoire data, information on donor age, sex, ethnicity and CMV serostatus was compiled. The study used immunosequencing to profile the T cell repertoires of some 600 subjects and linked those repertoires to cytomegalovirus serostatus. In an earlier analysis of 587 of the donors, high-throughput TCR beta sequencing was used to judge whether each TCR beta V gene segment behaved as functional or pseudogenic. Among the roughly 410 genotyped donors, approximately 77% belonged to the genetic ancestry cluster associated with self-reported Caucasian donors. An early release that covered some 630 HLA-typed donors contained 250 to 350 gigabases of sequencing data and tens of millions of unique TCR sequences. All discovery cohort repertoires had been generated on a single sequencing platform. Class I and class II HLA loci were covered by the typing at four-digit resolution. Rather than drawing on any new phenotypic data, the later analysis identified candidate immune exposures from TCR beta sequences and the way those sequences occurred across donors. Four or five DR-DQ haplotypes were treated as single units for association and clustering because of strong linkage in the cohort. A later analysis re-analyzed previously published TCR beta repertoires from hundreds of donors and added high-resolution HLA genotyping to study TCR occurrence patterns. The aim of the study was to test whether cataloging public T cell receptors could identify signatures of past pathogen exposure. A later genetic analysis used genome-wide SNP genotypes for about 65% of the roughly 700 donors, treating that subset as a discovery cohort. A separate validation cohort of about 110 different subjects was used in addition to the roughly 640-subject first cohort. Typing coverage varied by locus: roughly 629-640 donors for A, B, C, DRB1 and DQB1; under 550 for DQA1; 606 for DPA1; approximately 490 for DPB1. To predict cytomegalovirus infection status, the study combined high-throughput TCR immunosequencing, statistical association of individual TCRs with disease status, and machine learning. Across approximately 420 genotyped donors of the cohort, an average of approximately 240,000 unique TCR beta nucleotide sequences per donor were sequenced, and roughly a sixth of those sequences were non-productive.

For CDR1 and CDR2, the germline V gene lists SGDLS and YYNGEE. V and J are truncated by 2 bases and 5 bases respectively, leaving an intervening sequence of 13 bases. The CDR3 goes from the cysteine to the phenylalanine over 14 residues. The only DNA kept is the CDR3, 42 bases in frame from the first base. On this clone: The target of this receptor is not known. Base qualities are not provided; no much larger clone lies one nucleotide away.

The cohort was made up of around 720 healthy bone marrow donors. At the time of sampling, every cohort member was nominally healthy, though immune exposures that went unrecorded were likely present. The donor was CMV seronegative and was included in the group of a few hundred seronegative cohort members. A peripheral blood sample was provided by each donor, and peripheral blood mononuclear cells were used for TCR beta sequencing. The Qiagen DNeasy Blood Extraction Kit was used to extract genomic DNA from the blood cell samples. Libraries were built with the immunoSEQ multiplex PCR assay. The multiplex PCR relied on a mix of 60 forward primers for TCR Vbeta segments and 13 reverse primers for TCR Jbeta segments. The CDR3 region of rearranged TCR beta genes was amplified from genomic DNA with a multiplex PCR assay. The amplified TCR beta libraries were sequenced on the Illumina HiSeq System as 87-base-pair reads. The authors' pipeline ran thus. Across the 500 to 850 repertoires, a later analysis counted 75 million to 90 million unique TCR beta chains, approximately 10 million of which were shared by at least two donors. Raw reads were error-corrected and collapsed into unique sequences with a nearest-neighbor algorithm that merged closely related sequences to remove PCR and sequencing errors. Alignment of CDR3 sequences to IMGT reference sequences was used to assign V, D and J gene segments. For a sequence to be retained, at least a six-nucleotide match to both a V gene segment and a J gene segment was required. A rearrangement counted as productive if the CDR3 had no stop codons and remained in frame with V and J, and every other rearrangement counted as non-productive. CDR3 was defined by IMGT convention, running from the second conserved V-encoded cysteine to the conserved J-encoded phenylalanine. Sequences without an unambiguous match to a single V gene segment were excluded from the earlier analysis of almost 600 of the donors. An earlier analysis of 587 of the donors classified V segments as functional when productive rearrangements were above 56.7% and as segregating when the standard deviation between donors was above 5%. A statistical classification framework was developed to diagnose cytomegalovirus status using the catalog of TCR beta chain sequences. A later analysis assigned V and J genes by comparing TCR nucleotide sequences with IMGT/GENE-DB human TR gene sequences. A later analysis assigned CDR3 sequences and most-parsimonious VDJ recombination scenarios with the TCRdist pipeline. In a later analysis, every TCR beta chain was defined by the combination of its CDR3 amino acid sequence and its V-gene family, and reads without a unique V-gene family were dropped. As a way to deal with suspected cross-contamination and a sequencing artifact, a later analysis dropped more than 500 nucleotide sequences that were highly shared and had low generation probability. In a later analysis, a clonal expansion index was calculated for each public chain from normalized within-repertoire ranks of inferred template counts. Generation probabilities in a later analysis came from a VDJ recombination model fitted to out-of-frame rearrangements, and those results were checked against IGoR. In a later analysis, hypergeometric tests were used to score TCR-TCR, TCR-HLA and TCR-CMV co-occurrence, with a repertoire-size bias correction applied to TCR pairs. In a later analysis, false discovery rates were estimated by permuting HLA or CMV assignments 20 times. In a later analysis, co-occurring TCRs were grouped with DBSCAN, and TCRdist sequence similarity was added when clustering was performed within HLA-allele-positive subsets. Repertoires with fewer than 30,000 or more than 120,000 public chains, plus five repertoires with anomalous nucleotide sharing, were excluded from co-occurrence clustering. The clones in this table, taken by TCRdb from immuneACCESS, are in-frame only. Not every clone is retained; where verified, under half of the shortfall comes from an unresolved V gene, and the cause of the rest is unknown. D and trimming come from the DNA, and the V and J calls and clone size come from that table. The sample table shows 140,000 to 150,000 clones, and roughly 68% are seen once. The ten largest clones take up 3.5% to 5% of the sample.

What the research found in general, with its limitations: According to a later genetic analysis, donors in an Asian-associated ancestry cluster had fewer N-insertions in productive TCRs than the roughly 700-donor mean. A later analysis reported that several top co-occurrence clusters appeared linked to parvovirus B19, influenza, CMV and Epstein-Barr virus. The cohort was sequenced for TCR beta chains only, and without alpha or paired-chain data the features that could be detected were limited. Immune exposure information for the cohort was limited to CMV serostatus. In a later analysis, TCR association rates were found to vary across HLA loci, with the most associated TCRs seen for DRB1 alleles and the fewest for HLA-C alleles. The earlier analysis of about 600 of the donors excluded approximately 17 rarely observed V segments, including chromosome 9 orphons, because counts were too low. HLA typing was unavailable for some donors at each locus, so association tests used only the typed subset. Three of the identified cytomegalovirus-associated TCR beta chains were confirmed in vitro to be specific for cytomegalovirus antigens. In a later analysis, HLA-associated TCR beta chains showed more clonal expansion and lower generation probabilities than non-associated chains that were equally common. Specific HLA alleles were associated with 16,951 TCR beta sequences at a false discovery rate of 0.05 in a later analysis. Strong co-occurrence of HLA alleles, especially DR and DQ, made assigning TCR associations to individual alleles difficult. The study listed around 160 TCR beta chains as associated with cytomegalovirus. Cytomegalovirus status was reported to be diagnosed by the classifier with high specificity and sensitivity in both the original and validation cohorts. Broadly in line with IMGT annotations, most TCR beta V segments showed up in productive rearrangements about 90% or about 30% of the time in an earlier analysis of around 550 of the donors. Most CMV-associated TCR beta chains appeared to be HLA-restricted in a later analysis, and the HLA associations seemed to be driven largely by CMV exposure. Sequencing depth was assumed to be roughly uniform across donors in the presence/absence analyses, though that assumption may not hold. The 87-base-pair reads could not distinguish some IMGT-functional V segments, including TRBV6-2 and TRBV6-3, so those segments were excluded. A cluster of highly shared sequence variants was judged likely to represent a technical artifact of the sequencing pipeline. According to the authors, the approach could potentially be generalized to other disease states and immunological phenotypes. An association between a missense DCLRE1C variant and V-gene and J-gene trimming of TCR beta chains was found in a later genetic analysis and replicated in an independent cohort. A further reported finding was that TCR beta sequences accurately predicted the HLA-A and HLA-B alleles for most subjects in the first cohort. Most TCR sequences were observed very rarely across donors, whereas some public TCRs were present in many individuals. Linkage disequilibrium might explain the correlated functional status among segregating V segments, but an unknown experimental factor could not be excluded.

The sample consisted of PBMCs. The sequence joins TRBV9 to TRBJ1-1; the D gene is perhaps TRBD1, from 6 matching bases. The TCR originated in a man in his fifties or sixties in good health and CMV-seronegative. Here is the DNA: TGTGCCAGCAGCGTCGGGGGGCCTGGGACTGAAGCTTTCTTT. Translated, it gives CASSVGGPGTEAFF.